This entry lists 17 T cell receptor beta chains sequenced from one sample in a study of identical twins. TCRdb used MiXCR to reprocess the 5' RACE reads, holding one entry per CDR3 protein. The table lists about 470,000 distinct CDR3 sequences, more than 20% of them singletons. The same data also contributed to another study, on T cells expressing NK-cell markers.

The sample consisted of CD4+ T cells sorted from blood. These receptor sequences come from a woman between 18 and 29 years old in good health.

The chain recombines TRBV20-1 with TRBJ2-7; possibly TRBD1 for D (5 bases). The V gene's germline CDR1 is DFQATT and CDR2 SNEGSKA (reference sequence). Trimming cost V 3 bases and J 3 bases, with 12 bases left between them. The length of the CDR3 is 13 residues. CDR3 DNA: TGCAGTGCTAGTTTTAGGGGAAGCTACGAGCAGTACTTC. It is translated as CSASFRGSYEQYF.

This clonotype came up a few times. The genes are TRBV5-6 and TRBJ1-2, with 8 bases matching TRBD1. The V and J ends lost 1 base and 3 bases, in that order; junction bases with no gene match: 5. The CDR3 loop spans 15 amino acids. Germline assignment: CDR1 SGHDT and CDR2 YYEEEE. The CDR3 DNA is TGTGCCAGCAGCTTGAGGACAGGGACCGACTATGGCTACACCTTC. Amino acids: CASSLRTGTDYGYTF.

The count of this clonotype is one. The V call is TRBV7-8, the J call TRBJ2-7; either TRBD1 or TRBD2 may fit D (5 bases each). This CDR3 contains 14 residues. V was clipped by 6 bases and J by 3 bases, with 15 bases between them. In germline, CDR1 is SGHVS, CDR2 FQNEAQ. CDR3 sequence: CASRRRGDFYEQYF. In nucleotides, the CDR3 is TGTGCCAGCAGACGAAGGGGAGATTTCTACGAGCAGTACTTC.

This clonotype was found a few times. The chain is built from TRBV4-2 and TRBJ2-1; no reliable D call. The germline CDR1 and CDR2 sequences are LGHNA and YNFKEQ. The CDR3 totals 13 residues. The ends were cut back, 5 bases at V and 5 bases at J, with 10 bases in the middle. Here the CDR3 DNA reads TGTGCCAGCAGCGGGCTAGTCAACAATGAGCAGTTCTTC. It translates to CASSGLVNNEQFF.

The sample holds many counts of this clonotype. V usage is TRBV27 and J usage is TRBJ2-3; D is undetermined. Per the germline V gene, CDR1 is MNHEY and CDR2 is SMNVEV (reference sequence). The V gene lost 6 bases and the J gene lost 2 bases, with 6 bases spanning the gap. The CDR3 spans 12 residues. The CDR3 loop reads CASSSYTDTQYF. DNA for the CDR3: TGTGCCAGCAGCTCATACACAGATACGCAGTATTTT.

The V gene is TRBV7-9, the J gene TRBJ2-5; 7 bases map to TRBD1. Germline CDR1 and CDR2: SEHNR and FQNEAQ (reference sequence). The CDR3 length is 17 residues. V trimming: 2 bases; J trimming: 3 bases; junction bases outside the gene matches: 12. The CDR3 protein is CASSLSLTGSGEETQYF. The CDR3 DNA reads as TGTGCCAGCAGCTTAAGTTTGACAGGGTCTGGGGAAGAGACCCAGTACTTC.

The chain carries TRBV12-3 or TRBV12-4 and TRBJ2-1, with 10 bases matching TRBD1. The trim removed 6 bases at V and 7 bases at J, leaving 6 bases unmatched. The CDR3 is 14 residues long. CDR3 sequence: CASRWTGGVNEQFF. CDR3 DNA: TGTGCCAGCAGGTGGACAGGGGGTGTAAATGAGCAGTTCTTC.

In its sample, this clonotype was seen a few times. The chain has TRBV14 and TRBJ2-7; D is unresolved. V lost 1 base, J lost 2 bases, and 9 bases lay in between. The CDR3 length is 14 residues. From germline, CDR1 is SGHDN and CDR2 FVKESK. CDR3 sequence reads: CASSQAGDPYEQYF. The CDR3 DNA sequence: TGTGCCAGCAGCCAAGCAGGAGATCCCTACGAGCAGTACTTC. The full variable domain, with the rest looked up from reference TRBV14 and TRBJ2-7, is EAGVTQFPSHSVIEKGQTVTLRCDPISGHDNLYWYRRVMGKEIKFLLHFVKESKQDESGMPNNRFLAERTGGTYSTLKVQPAELEDSGVYFCASSQAGDPYEQYFGPGTRLTVT.

This sequence joins TRBV9 and TRBJ2-1; D is possibly TRBD1 or TRBD2 (5 bases each). CDR1 is SGDLS, CDR2 YYNGEE, per germline. V lost 3 bases and J lost 0, with 13 bases in between. This CDR3 is 16 amino acids long. The CDR3 loop is CASSASGQSSYNEQFF. The CDR3 region has the DNA TGTGCCAGCAGCGCCTCGGGGCAGAGCTCCTACAATGAGCAGTTCTTC.

A few counts support this clonotype. The chain combines TRBV2 with TRBJ2-7; 7 positions match TRBD1. This CDR3 has 12 amino acids. Trimming took 6 bases from V and 11 from J; bases not matched to a gene: 10. Germline loops: CDR1 SNHLY, CDR2 FYNNEI. The CDR3 nucleotides read TGTGCCAGCAGGACTGACAGGGAATCGAAGTACTTC. Translated: CASRTDRESKYF.

Written as DNA, the CDR3 is TGCAGTGCTAGGGGGGCCCCTGGGGGAGGGCGTTACGAGCAGTACTTC. Protein sequence: CSARGAPGGGRYEQYF. V is TRBV20-1 and J is TRBJ2-7, with D tentatively TRBD2 (7 bases). This CDR3 comprises 16 residues. Trimming stripped 3 bases from V and 4 bases from J, with 22 bases between. CDR1 and CDR2 from the germline V gene are DFQATT and SNEGSKA (reference sequence).

This clonotype was counted between two and nine times. V and J are TRBV3-1 and TRBJ1-1; TRBD1 is a possible D gene (5 bases). V dropped 3 bases and J dropped 4 bases, with 12 bases sitting between them. Germline V gene data show CDR1 as LGHDT and CDR2 as YNNKEL (reference sequence). The CDR3 is made up of 14 amino acids. Here the CDR3 reads CASSQLGGGTEAFF. CDR3 sequence (DNA): TGTGCCAGCAGCCAGCTGGGGGGTGGCACTGAAGCTTTCTTT. Based on the CDR3 plus reference TRBV3-1 and TRBJ1-1, the full variable domain is DTAVSQTPKYLVTQMGNDKSIKCEQNLGHDTMYWYKQDSKKFLKIMFSYNNKELIINETVPNRFSPKSPDKAHLNLHINSLELGDSAVYFCASSQLGGGTEAFFGQGTRLTVV.

This clonotype appeared a few times. This rearrangement joins TRBV4-3 to TRBJ2-1, with 12 bases lining up with TRBD2. The CDR3 has 15 amino acids. V was pared by 4 bases and J by 8 bases, with 6 bases of the junction left unmatched. From germline, CDR1 is LGHNA and CDR2 YSLEER. The CDR3 DNA reads TGCGCCAGCAGCCGCGCTAGCGGGAGGGGTTATGAGCAGTTCTTC. Translation: CASSRASGRGYEQFF.

The chain carries TRBV4-3 and TRBJ2-7; the match to TRBD2 covers 11 bases. Germline lookup yields CDR1 LGHNA and CDR2 YSLEER. Trimming took 6 bases from V and 2 from J; bases not matched to a gene: 0. The CDR3 runs 13 residues. The CDR3, as DNA: TGCGCCAGCAGTAGCGGGAGGGCCTACGAGCAGTACTTC. As protein: CASSSGRAYEQYF.

This chain joins TRBV18 and TRBJ1-5, with D hard to call. The V and J ends lost 5 bases and 2 bases respectively, with 13 bases between them. The germline gives CDR1 KGHSH, CDR2 LQKENI. The CDR3 covers 15 residues. CDR3 bases: TGTGCCAGCTCATCCACCCTAGACGGCAATCAGCCCCAGCATTTT. It codes for CASSSTLDGNQPQHF.

The chain couples TRBV18 to TRBJ1-1; possibly TRBD1 for D (6 bases). The CDR3 sequence is 14 residues long. V was trimmed by 4 bases and J by 3 bases, leaving 12 bases between them. Germline V CDR1 and CDR2: KGHSH, LQKENI. The CDR3 region is CASSLDRRDTEAFF. CDR3 bases: TGTGCCAGCTCACTAGACAGGAGGGACACTGAAGCTTTCTTT.

This clonotype was detected only a few times. The J gene is TRBJ1-2, the V gene TRBV3-1; D gene unclear. This CDR3 has 11 amino acids. Trimming removed 1 base at V and 9 bases at J, with 6 bases between. Germline V gives CDR1 LGHDT, CDR2 YNNKEL (reference sequence). The CDR3 nucleotides read TGTGCCAGCAGCCAAGGTAACAGCTACACCTTC. Its translation is CASSQGNSYTF.